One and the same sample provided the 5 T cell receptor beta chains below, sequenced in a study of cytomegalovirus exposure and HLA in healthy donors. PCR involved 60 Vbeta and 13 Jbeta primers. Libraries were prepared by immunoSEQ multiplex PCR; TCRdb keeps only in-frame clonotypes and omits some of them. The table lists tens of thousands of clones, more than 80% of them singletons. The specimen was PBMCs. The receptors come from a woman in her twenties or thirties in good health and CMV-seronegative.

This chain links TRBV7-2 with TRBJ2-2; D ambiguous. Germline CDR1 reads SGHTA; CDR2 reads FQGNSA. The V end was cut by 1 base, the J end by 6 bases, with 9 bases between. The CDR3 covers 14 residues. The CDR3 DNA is TGTGCCAGCAGCTTAGTAATTCCAGCCGGGGAGCTGTTTTTT. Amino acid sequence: CASSLVIPAGELFF.

CDR3 DNA: TGTGCCAGCAGCCAGGGAGGGCCCACTGAAGCTTTCTTT. Protein product: CASSQGGPTEAFF. The chain couples TRBV14 to TRBJ1-1; D unresolved. V was clipped by 3 bases and J by 4 bases, with 9 bases between them. This CDR3 is built from 13 residues. Germline V gene sequence: CDR1 SGHDN, CDR2 FVKESK.

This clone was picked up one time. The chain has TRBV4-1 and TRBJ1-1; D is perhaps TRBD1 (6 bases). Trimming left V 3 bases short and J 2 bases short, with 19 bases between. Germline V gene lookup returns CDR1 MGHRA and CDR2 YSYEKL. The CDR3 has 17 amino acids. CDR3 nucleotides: TGCGCCAGCAGCCAGACCACAGGGAGGGACCGAAACACTGAAGCTTTCTTT. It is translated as CASSQTTGRDRNTEAFF.

The DNA for the CDR3 is TGTGCCAGCAGTGAGGGGTGGGGCGGCGGGGAGCTGTTTTTT. It yields the protein CASSEGWGGGELFF. The genes are TRBV2 and TRBJ2-2; weak D call: TRBD1 (5 bases). This CDR3 comprises 14 residues. Germline assignment: CDR1 SNHLY and CDR2 FYNNEI. Trimming took 3 bases from V and 7 from J, leaving 12 bases between them.

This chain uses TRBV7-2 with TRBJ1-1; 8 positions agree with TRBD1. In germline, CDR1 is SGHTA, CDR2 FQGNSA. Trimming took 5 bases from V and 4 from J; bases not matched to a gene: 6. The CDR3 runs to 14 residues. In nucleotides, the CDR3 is TGTGCCAGCAGCAGGACAGGGAAAGGCACTGAAGCTTTCTTT. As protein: CASSRTGKGTEAFF.